The source of this T cell receptor (beta chain) is a study of neurological immune-mediated disorders. In its sample, this clonotype was seen many times. A single record per CDR3 protein comes from TCRdb applying MiXCR to the 5' RACE reads. This table holds about 30,000 distinct CDR3 sequences, approximately 5% found once. V lost 0 bases and J lost 6, with 14 bases in between. CDR3 length: 15 residues. Germline V gene data show CDR1 as SGHAT and CDR2 as FQNNGV. V gene TRBV11-2 combines with J gene TRBJ1-2; no reliable D call. The sequence was collected from a woman aged 45-65 years in good health. The material sequenced was CD4+ T cells from blood. The CDR3 reads CASSLEPTFRDGYTF. The CDR3 DNA sequence: TGTGCCAGCAGCTTAGAGCCCACTTTTAGGGATGGCTACACCTTC. Supplemented by reference TRBV11-2 and TRBJ1-2, the full variable domain reads EAGVAQSPRYKIIEKRQSVAFWCNPISGHATLYWYQQILGQGPKLLIQFQNNGVVDDSQLPKDRFSAERLKGVDSTLKIQPAKLEDSAVYLCASSLEPTFRDGYTFGSGTRLTVV.